The subject of this entry is one T cell receptor (beta chain). Here immunoSEQ multiplex PCR was the method, and the copy in TCRdb shows in-frame clones only, minus some. The table includes approximately 300,000 clones, 85% to 90% detected once. This CDR3 is built from 14 residues. Trimming removed 5 bases from V and 4 bases from J, with 14 bases in between. Germline loops: CDR1 MRHNA, CDR2 SNTAGT. This specimen comes from a study of blood T cell repertoires in COVID-19. Study-level background: The cDNA or gDNA used as material had been derived from T cells, B-cell-depleted T cells, or PBMCs.

Sequencing used peripheral blood. This sequence joins TRBV6-4 and TRBJ1-2; D possibly corresponds to TRBD1 (6 bases). This clonotype originated in a woman in her thirties with COVID-19, enrolled during active disease. The CDR3 sequence is CASSLDSFTYGYTF. CDR3 sequence (DNA): TGTGCCAGCAGTTTGGACAGTTTCACCTATGGCTACACCTTC.